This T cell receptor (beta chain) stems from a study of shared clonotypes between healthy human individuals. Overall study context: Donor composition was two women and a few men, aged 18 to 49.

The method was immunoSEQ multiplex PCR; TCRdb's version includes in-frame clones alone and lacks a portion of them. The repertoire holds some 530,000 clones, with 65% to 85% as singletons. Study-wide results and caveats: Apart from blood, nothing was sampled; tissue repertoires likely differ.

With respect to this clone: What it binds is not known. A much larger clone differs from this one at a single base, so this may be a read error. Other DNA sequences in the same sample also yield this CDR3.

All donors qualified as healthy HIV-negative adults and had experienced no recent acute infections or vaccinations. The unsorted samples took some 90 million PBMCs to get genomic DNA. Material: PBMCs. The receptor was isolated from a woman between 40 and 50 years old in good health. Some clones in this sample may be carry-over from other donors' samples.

The CDR3 DNA reads as TGTGCCATTAGAGAGACTAGCCTTGGCACAGATACGCAGTATTTT. Translating gives CAIRETSLGTDTQYF. The chain carries TRBV10-3 and TRBJ2-3; the match to TRBD2 covers 7 bases. This CDR3 has 15 amino acids. V lost 9 bases and J lost 1; bases outside the gene matches: 10. Per the germline V gene, CDR1 is ENHRY and CDR2 is SYGVKD.